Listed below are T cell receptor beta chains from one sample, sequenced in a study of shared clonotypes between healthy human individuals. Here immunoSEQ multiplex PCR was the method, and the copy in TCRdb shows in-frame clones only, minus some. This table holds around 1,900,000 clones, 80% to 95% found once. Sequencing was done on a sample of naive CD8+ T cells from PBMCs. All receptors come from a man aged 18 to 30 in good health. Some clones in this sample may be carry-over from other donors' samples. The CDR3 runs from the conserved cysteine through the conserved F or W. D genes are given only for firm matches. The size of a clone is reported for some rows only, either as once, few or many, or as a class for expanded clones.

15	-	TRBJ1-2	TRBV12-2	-	CASRSGQGAAYGYTF	TGTGCAAGTCGCTCGGGACAGGGGGCTGCCTATGGCTACACCTTC
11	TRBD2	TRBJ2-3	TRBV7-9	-	CASSPTSVQYF	TGTGCCAGCAGCCCTACTAGCGTGCAGTATTTT
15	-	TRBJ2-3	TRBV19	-	CASSILSTEPDTQYF	TGTGCCAGTAGTATACTGTCTACCGAGCCAGATACGCAGTATTTT
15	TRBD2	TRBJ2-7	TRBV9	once	CASSETAGVAYEQYF	TGTGCCAGCAGCGAGACAGCGGGAGTTGCTTACGAGCAGTACTTC
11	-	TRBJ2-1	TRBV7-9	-	CASSFTDEQFF	TGTGCCAGCAGCTTTACGGATGAGCAGTTCTTC
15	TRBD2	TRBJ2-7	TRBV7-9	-	CASSLGAGARDEQYF	TGTGCCAGCAGCTTAGGGGCGGGAGCTCGAGACGAGCAGTACTTC
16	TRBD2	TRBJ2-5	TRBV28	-	CASSLILAGGIETQYF	TGTGCCAGCAGTTTAATCCTAGCGGGAGGAATAGAGACCCAGTACTTC
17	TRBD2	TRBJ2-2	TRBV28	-	CASSFGGGTSIAGELFF	TGTGCCAGCAGTTTTGGAGGCGGGACTAGCATTGCCGGGGAGCTGTTTTTT
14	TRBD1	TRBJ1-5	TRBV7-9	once	CASSSLQGDQPQHF	TGTGCCAGCAGCTCCCTTCAGGGGGATCAGCCCCAGCATTTT
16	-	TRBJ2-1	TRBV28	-	CASSLGVGVSYNEQFF	TGTGCCAGCAGTTTAGGAGTCGGGGTCTCCTACAATGAGCAGTTCTTC
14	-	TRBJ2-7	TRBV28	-	CASSYGVTGREQYF	TGTGCCAGCAGTTATGGGGTTACGGGTCGCGAGCAGTACTTC
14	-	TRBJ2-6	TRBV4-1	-	CASSPVGGANVLTF	TGCGCCAGCAGCCCGGTCGGAGGGGCCAACGTCCTGACTTTC
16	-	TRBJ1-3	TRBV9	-	CASSDPAGDSGNTIYF	TGTGCCAGCAGCGATCCCGCCGGGGATTCTGGAAACACCATATATTTT
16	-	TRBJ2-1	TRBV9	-	CASSVFGLGSYNEQFF	TGTGCCAGCAGCGTCTTCGGGCTGGGATCCTACAATGAGCAGTTCTTC
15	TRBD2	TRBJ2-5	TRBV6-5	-	CASGPGLAVQETQYF	TGTGCCAGCGGCCCGGGACTAGCGGTTCAAGAGACCCAGTACTTC
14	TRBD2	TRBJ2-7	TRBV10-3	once	CAISDPGGAYEQYF	TGTGCCATCAGTGACCCGGGAGGGGCCTACGAGCAGTACTTC
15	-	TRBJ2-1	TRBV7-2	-	CASSPAPGAYNEQFF	TGTGCCAGCAGCCCAGCCCCGGGGGCGTACAATGAGCAGTTCTTC
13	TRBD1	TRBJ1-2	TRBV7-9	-	CASSLGGTDGYTF	TGTGCCAGCAGCTTAGGGGGGACAGATGGCTACACCTTC
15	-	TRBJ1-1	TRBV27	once	CASSLIGQQNTEAFF	TGTGCCAGCAGTTTAATCGGACAGCAGAACACTGAAGCTTTCTTT
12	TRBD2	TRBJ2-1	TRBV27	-	CATTGGYNEQFF	TGTGCCACCACCGGGGGGTACAATGAGCAGTTCTTC